This T cell receptor (beta chain) was captured by sequencing in a study of T cell responses to AZD1222 COVID-19 vaccine. Turning to the study itself: Some second doses came at about 4 weeks and others at about 12 weeks; these were pooled. Study observations and caveats: The donors showed a predominance of white British ancestry and of females, with possible underestimation of clonal diversity. A rise in Spike-specific TCR breadth and depth followed two AZD1222 doses. Nearly half of spike-specific TCRs reportedly go after variant regions that carry no mutations.

Only in-frame clones appear in the TCRdb table, and some are missing; sequencing was by immunoSEQ multiplex PCR. The sample shows some 120,000 clones, more than 85% of them seen only once. A note on this clone: Antigen: not known.

Germline CDR1 SQVTM, CDR2 ANQGSEA. Trimming cost V 3 bases and J 7 bases, with 6 bases left between them. The CDR3 is 10 amino acids. The receptor was derived from an adult in good health. Here the sequenced sample was peripheral blood, taken on day 0 of AZD1222 vaccination. The chain employs TRBV29-1 and TRBJ1-1; D remains unclear. CDR3 sequence (DNA): TGCAGCGTTGAGTTCGGTGAAGCTTTCTTT. Encoded protein: CSVEFGEAFF. Combining the CDR3 with reference TRBV29-1 and TRBJ1-1 gives the whole variable domain SAVISQKPSRDICQRGTSLTIQCQVDSQVTMMFWYRQQPGQSLTLIATANQGSEATYESGFVIDKFPISRPNLTFSTLTVSNMSPEDSSIYLCSVEFGEAFFGQGTRLTVV.